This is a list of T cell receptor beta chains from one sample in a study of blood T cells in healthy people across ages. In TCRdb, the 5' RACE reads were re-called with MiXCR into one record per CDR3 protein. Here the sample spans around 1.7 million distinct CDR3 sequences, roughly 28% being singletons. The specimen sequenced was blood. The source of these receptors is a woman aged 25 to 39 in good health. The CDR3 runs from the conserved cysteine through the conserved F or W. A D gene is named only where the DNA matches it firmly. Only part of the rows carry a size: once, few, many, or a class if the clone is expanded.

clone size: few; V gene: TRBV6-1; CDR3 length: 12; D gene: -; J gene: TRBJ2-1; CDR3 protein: CASSEYGFEQFF; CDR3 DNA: TGTGCCAGCAGTGAATATGGGTTTGAGCAGTTCTTC
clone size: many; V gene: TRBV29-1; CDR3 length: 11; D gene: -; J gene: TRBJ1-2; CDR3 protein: CSVVGGDGYTF; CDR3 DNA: TGCAGCGTTGTGGGTGGGGATGGCTACACCTTC
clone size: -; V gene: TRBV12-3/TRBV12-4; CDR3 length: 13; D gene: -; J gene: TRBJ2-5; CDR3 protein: CASSRRPQETQYF; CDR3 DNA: TGTGCCAGCAGCCGGCGGCCCCAAGAGACCCAGTACTTC
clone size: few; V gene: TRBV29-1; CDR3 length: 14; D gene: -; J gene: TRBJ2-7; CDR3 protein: CSVGTVTRGHEQYF; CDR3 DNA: TGCAGCGTTGGGACAGTTACTCGGGGGCACGAGCAGTACTTC
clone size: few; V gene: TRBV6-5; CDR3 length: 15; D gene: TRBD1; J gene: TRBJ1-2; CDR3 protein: CASSKSTGGSYGYTF; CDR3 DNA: TGTGCCAGCAGTAAGTCGACAGGGGGAAGCTATGGCTACACCTTC
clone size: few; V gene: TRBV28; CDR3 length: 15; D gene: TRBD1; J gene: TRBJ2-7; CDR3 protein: CASSFRGQGTHEQYF; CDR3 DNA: TGTGCCAGCAGTTTCAGGGGACAGGGGACACACGAGCAGTACTTC
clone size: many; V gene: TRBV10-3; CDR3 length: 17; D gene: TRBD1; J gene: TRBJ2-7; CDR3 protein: CAIRGDRGLSRTYEQYF; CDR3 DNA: TGTGCCATCAGGGGGGACAGGGGGCTGAGTAGGACCTACGAGCAGTACTTC
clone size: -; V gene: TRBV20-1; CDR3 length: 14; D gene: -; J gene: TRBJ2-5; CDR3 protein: CSARVPGRWKTQYF; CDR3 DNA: TGCAGTGCTAGAGTCCCAGGGAGATGGAAGACCCAGTACTTC
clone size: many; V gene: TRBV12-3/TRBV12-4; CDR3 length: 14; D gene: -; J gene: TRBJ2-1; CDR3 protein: CASSFTGSYNEQFF; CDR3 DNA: TGTGCCAGCAGTTTCACGGGGTCCTACAATGAGCAGTTCTTC
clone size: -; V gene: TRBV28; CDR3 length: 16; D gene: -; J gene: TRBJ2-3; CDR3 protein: CTSLTTQGSSTDTQYF; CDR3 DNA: TGTACCAGCTTAACAACACAGGGTTCAAGCACAGATACGCAGTATTTT
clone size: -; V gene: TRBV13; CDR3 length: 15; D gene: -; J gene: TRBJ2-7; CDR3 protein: CASSGLGPRTYEQYF; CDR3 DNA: TGTGCCAGCAGCGGATTAGGGCCCCGCACCTACGAGCAGTACTTC
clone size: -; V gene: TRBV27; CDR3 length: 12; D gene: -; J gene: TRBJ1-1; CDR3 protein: CASSSPGTAAFF; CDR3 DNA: TGTGCCAGCAGTTCCCCGGGGACCGCAGCTTTCTTT
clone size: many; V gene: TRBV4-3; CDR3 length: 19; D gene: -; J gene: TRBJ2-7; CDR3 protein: CASSSPQLGGPPLTYEQYF; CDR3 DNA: TGCGCCAGCAGCTCCCCCCAGCTAGGCGGGCCCCCCCTGACCTACGAGCAGTACTTC
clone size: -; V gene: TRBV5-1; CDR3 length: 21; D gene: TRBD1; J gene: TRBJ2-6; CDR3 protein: CASSKGDLRDSPRVGANVLTF; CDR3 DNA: TGCGCCAGCAGCAAAGGGGATTTACGGGACAGCCCTCGAGTTGGGGCCAACGTCCTGACTTTC
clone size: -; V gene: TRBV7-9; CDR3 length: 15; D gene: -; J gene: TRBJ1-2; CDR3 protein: CASSLAGALNYGYTF; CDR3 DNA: TGTGCCAGCAGCTTGGCAGGGGCGCTTAACTATGGCTACACCTTC
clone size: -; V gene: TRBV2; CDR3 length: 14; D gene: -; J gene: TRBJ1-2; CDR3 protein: CASSEGGTFYGYTF; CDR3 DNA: TGTGCCAGCAGTGAAGGAGGGACCTTTTATGGCTACACCTTC
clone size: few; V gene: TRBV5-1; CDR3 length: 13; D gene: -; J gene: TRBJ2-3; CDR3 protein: CASSWRRTDTQYF; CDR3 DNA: TGCGCCAGCAGCTGGAGGAGAACAGATACGCAGTATTTT
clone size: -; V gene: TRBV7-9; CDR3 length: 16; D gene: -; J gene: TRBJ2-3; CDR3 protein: CASSSARTPAGDTQYF; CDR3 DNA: TGTGCCAGCAGTTCGGCCCGGACCCCCGCCGGAGATACGCAGTATTTT
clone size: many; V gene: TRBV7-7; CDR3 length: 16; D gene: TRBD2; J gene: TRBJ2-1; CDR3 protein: CASSSIAGGSYNEQFF; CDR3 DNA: TGTGCCAGCAGCTCCATAGCGGGAGGCTCCTACAATGAGCAGTTCTTC
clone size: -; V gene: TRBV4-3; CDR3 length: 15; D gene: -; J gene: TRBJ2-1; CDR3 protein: CAGSQARPRKNEQFF; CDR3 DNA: TGCGCCGGCAGCCAAGCAAGGCCCAGGAAGAATGAGCAGTTCTTC
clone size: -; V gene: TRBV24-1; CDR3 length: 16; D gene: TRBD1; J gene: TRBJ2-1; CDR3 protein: CATSDSGQGRENEQFF; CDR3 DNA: TGTGCCACCAGTGATTCTGGACAGGGAAGGGAGAATGAGCAGTTCTTC
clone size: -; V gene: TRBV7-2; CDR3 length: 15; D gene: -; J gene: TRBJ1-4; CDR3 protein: CASSSGRMINEKLFF; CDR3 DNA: TGTGCCAGCAGCTCGGGACGGATGATTAATGAAAAACTGTTTTTT
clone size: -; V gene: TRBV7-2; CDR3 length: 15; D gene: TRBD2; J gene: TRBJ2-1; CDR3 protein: CASRAASGSFHEQFF; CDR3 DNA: TGTGCCAGCAGAGCCGCTAGCGGGAGTTTCCATGAGCAGTTCTTC
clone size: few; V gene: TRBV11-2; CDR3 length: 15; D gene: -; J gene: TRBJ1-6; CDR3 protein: CASSLRGGFNSPLHF; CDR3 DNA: TGTGCCAGCAGCTTAAGGGGGGGTTTTAATTCACCCCTCCACTTT
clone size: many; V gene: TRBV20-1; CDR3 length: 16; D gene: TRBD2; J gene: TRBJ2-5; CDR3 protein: CSARKGTSGYQETQYF; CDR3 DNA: TGCAGTGCTAGGAAAGGGACTAGCGGGTACCAAGAGACCCAGTACTTC
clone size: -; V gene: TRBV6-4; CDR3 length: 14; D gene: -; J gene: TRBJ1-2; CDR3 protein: CASSRDGLGYGYTF; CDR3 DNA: TGTGCCAGCAGCCGGGACGGCCTTGGCTATGGCTACACCTTC